Below, one T cell receptor (beta chain) is given with its context. The data originate from a study of blood T cell repertoires in COVID-19. Turning to the study itself: Donors in the United States, Italy and Spain gave samples during acute or convalescent COVID-19. Sources were T cells, B-cell-depleted T cells, or PBMCs; the material itself was cDNA or gDNA.

In the original processing: How many nucleated cells were present was estimated from reference gene primer amplification. Measured with immunoSEQ multiplex PCR; TCRdb has only the in-frame clones, and not every one. For V, J and clone size, that table is used; D and trimming come from the DNA. The sample carries more than 20,000 clones, around 85% recorded once. CDR1 and CDR2 (germline): MGHRA, YSYEKL. The germline V and J ends were trimmed by 0 bases and 0 bases, with 14 bases remaining between them. The CDR3 spans 17 residues. Sequencing was done on a sample of peripheral blood. The TCR originated in a man aged 45 to 65 with active or convalescent COVID-19. J is TRBJ1-1 and V is TRBV4-1; D possibly corresponds to TRBD1 (5 bases). The CDR3: CASSQESTGSMNTEAFF. CDR3 sequence (DNA): TGCGCCAGCAGCCAAGAATCCACAGGTTCCATGAACACTGAAGCTTTCTTT.